This T cell receptor (beta chain) emerged from a study of tumor-infiltrating lymphocytes in primary liver carcinoma. On the study more broadly: Patients underwent surgical resection for primary liver carcinoma.

Regarding the study as a whole: Significantly greater top-250-clone fractions characterized tumors relative to blood (p = 0.039).

Unsorted whole blood served as the source of blood RNA, and germline DNA was extracted as well. Synthesis of TCR beta cDNA was carried out from about 0.55 ug total RNA with a constant-region primer. Investigators got TCR beta libraries out of three nested multiplex PCR rounds, done with slightly modified ARM-PCR. Running 9 to 11 cycles apiece, the first two PCR rounds relied on TRBV1-TRBV30 forward primers together with a C-beta reverse primer. TCRdb reanalysed the multiplex PCR reads using MiXCR and keeps one entry per CDR3 protein. The data contain under 200,000 distinct CDR3 sequences, approximately 65% of them singletons. As regards this clonotype: Its specificity is not known. Possible read error: a much larger clone is one base away.

The CDR3 length is 14 residues. Germline V CDR1 and CDR2: SGHDT, YYEEEE. This clonotype originated in an older woman with primary liver carcinoma and hepatitis B virus infection. Sample: peripheral blood. The chain has TRBV5-6 and TRBJ2-2; D call uncertain. The CDR3 region is CDSSRYYITGELFF. In nucleotides, the CDR3 is TGTGACAGCAGCCGCTACTACATCACCGGGGAGCTGTTTTTT. Variable domain in full (rest from reference TRBV5-6 and TRBJ2-2): DAGVTQSPTHLIKTRGQQVTLRCSPKSGHDTVSWYQQALGQGPQFIFQYYEEEERQRGNFPDRFSGHQFPNYSSELNVNALLLGDSALYLCDSSRYYITGELFFGEGSRLTVL.